Presented here are 8 T cell receptor beta chains from one specimen sequenced in a study of blood T cell repertoires in COVID-19. Only in-frame clones appear in the TCRdb table, and some are missing; sequencing was by immunoSEQ multiplex PCR. The repertoire includes 200,000 to 250,000 clones, about 90% of them detected once, and roughly 2.5% sits in the top ten. The sample taken for sequencing was peripheral blood. The receptors shown here come from a man between 25 and 39 years old with COVID-19, enrolled during active disease.

This chain connects TRBV2 to TRBJ1-2; TRBD1 is a possible D gene (5 bases). The length of the CDR3 is 16 residues. V lost 10 bases and J lost 3, with 24 bases in between. CDR1 is SNHLY and CDR2 is FYNNEI in the germline V gene. The CDR3 region is CAISDSHPGGYYGYTF. The CDR3 coding sequence is TGTGCCATCTCAGACAGCCATCCTGGAGGGTACTATGGCTACACCTTC.

The chain couples TRBV27 to TRBJ1-5; TRBD1 agrees at 7 bases. Trimming at V came to 0 bases and at J to 5 bases, leaving 4 bases not matched to a gene. The CDR3 loop spans 15 amino acids. Germline V gives CDR1 MNHEY, CDR2 SMNVEV (reference sequence). CDR3 loop: CASSLSGTAYQPQHF. CDR3 coding DNA: TGTGCCAGCAGTTTATCGGGGACAGCTTATCAGCCCCAGCATTTT.

The V gene is TRBV6-6, the J gene TRBJ1-1; possible D gene TRBD1, 5 bases. CDR3 length: 14 amino acids. Germline-derived CDR1 and CDR2 are MNHNY and SVGAGI (reference sequence). V was trimmed by 4 bases and J by 1 base, leaving 10 bases between them. The CDR3 sequence is CASSLDRGNTEAFF. DNA for the CDR3: TGTGCCAGCAGTTTAGACAGAGGGAACACTGAAGCTTTCTTT.

The chain's CDR3 is CSVSEGQGSPLHF. The CDR3 DNA is TGCAGCGTTTCAGAGGGACAGGGTTCACCCCTCCACTTT. The rearrangement uses TRBV29-1 and TRBJ1-6; 9 nucleotides match TRBD1. The J segment lost 9 bases and the V segment lost 5 bases, leaving 5 bases of the junction unmatched. Germline lookup yields CDR1 SQVTM and CDR2 ANQGSEA. The CDR3 runs 13 residues.

In this sample, this clone turned up once. The chain employs TRBV19 and TRBJ1-5; D might be TRBD1 (6 bases). V was trimmed by 6 bases and J by 7 bases, leaving 13 bases between them. Germline-derived CDR1 and CDR2 are LNHDA and SQIVND (reference sequence). The CDR3 contains 13 residues. The CDR3: CASRQGMWQPQHF. The CDR3 DNA is TGTGCCAGTAGGCAGGGGATGTGGCAGCCCCAGCATTTT.

V and J are TRBV9 and TRBJ1-4, with 11 bases identical to TRBD1. The junction had 6 bases not matched to a gene; V was cut back by 4 bases and J by 7 bases. CDR1 and CDR2 (germline): SGDLS, YYNGEE. The CDR3 consists of 15 residues. The CDR3: CASSLRTGGVEKLFF. For the CDR3, the DNA is TGTGCCAGCAGCCTACGGACAGGGGGCGTTGAAAAACTGTTTTTT.

The rearrangement uses TRBV7-2 and TRBJ2-2; 14 bases are a match to TRBD2. The CDR3 is 17 residues long. CDR1 and CDR2 from the germline V gene are SGHTA and FQGNSA. V shed 4 bases, J shed 3 bases, and the junction held 4 bases outside the gene matches. Here the CDR3 DNA reads TGTGCCAGCAGCTGGGGGACTAGCGGGGGATACACCGGGGAGCTGTTTTTT. This gives the protein CASSWGTSGGYTGELFF.

The chain couples TRBV4-1 to TRBJ2-1, with 8 positions matching TRBD2. Trimming removed 0 bases from V and 3 bases from J; junction bases left unmatched: 13. Germline V gene lookup returns CDR1 MGHRA and CDR2 YSYEKL. CDR3 length equals 19 residues. As DNA, the CDR3 is TGCGCCAGCAGCCAAGAGACTGTCTGGGCGGGAGGAGGCTACAATGAGCAGTTCTTC. It codes for CASSQETVWAGGGYNEQFF.